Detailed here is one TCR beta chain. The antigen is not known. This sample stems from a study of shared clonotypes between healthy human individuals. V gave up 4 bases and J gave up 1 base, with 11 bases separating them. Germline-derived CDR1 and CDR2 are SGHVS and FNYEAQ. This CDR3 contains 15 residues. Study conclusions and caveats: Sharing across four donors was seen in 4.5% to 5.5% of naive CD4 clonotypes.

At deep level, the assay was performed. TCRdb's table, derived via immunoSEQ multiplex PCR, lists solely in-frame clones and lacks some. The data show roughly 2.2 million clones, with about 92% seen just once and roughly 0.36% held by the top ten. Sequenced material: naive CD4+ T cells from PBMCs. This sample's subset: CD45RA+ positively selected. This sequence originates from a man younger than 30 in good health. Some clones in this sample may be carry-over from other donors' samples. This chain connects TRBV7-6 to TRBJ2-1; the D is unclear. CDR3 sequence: CASSSAGRSYNEQFF. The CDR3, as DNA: TGTGCCAGCAGCTCCGCAGGACGGTCCTACAATGAGCAGTTCTTC.